What follows describes a single T cell receptor beta chain. Antigen unknown. Isolated per sample were at least 7 million PBMCs. These data belong to a study of blood T cells in healthy people across ages. The wider study: Template switching picked up about one barcoded beta molecule for each two T cells. Study-level points and caveats: Among T cells, TCR beta diversity per million cells dropped roughly linearly as age rose.

Using a J-beta primer mix together with a sample-barcoded 5' primer, a second PCR was run for roughly 7 to 12 cycles. Using its own MiXCR run on the 5' RACE reads, TCRdb lists one record per CDR3 protein. The repertoire includes approximately 690,000 distinct CDR3 sequences, around 54% of them detected once, and over 30% sits in the top ten. Germline V gene data show CDR1 as MNHEY and CDR2 as SVGAGI. V was cut by 6 bases and J by 2 bases, with 22 bases left in between. The CDR3 length is 17 residues. The chain employs TRBV6-5 and TRBJ1-2; D may be TRBD1 (5 bases). Sequencing used blood. The sequence came from a man aged 55-75 years in good health. CDR3 loop: CASRYAPRAGSNYGYTF. The CDR3 coding sequence is TGTGCCAGCAGATATGCCCCCAGGGCCGGCTCGAACTATGGCTACACCTTC.